This TCR beta chain was captured in a study of early T cells in non-severe SARS-CoV-2 infection. Across the whole study: Chains were not paired, and sequencing was done on bulk RNA from unsorted whole blood.

Germline V lookup: CDR1 SGHAT, CDR2 FQNNGV. The CDR3 spans 16 residues. Trimming took off 5 bases at V and 1 base at J, with 17 bases between the two ends. This clonotype occurred many times. The library protocol tagged individual cDNA molecules with unique molecular identifiers. TCRdb reanalysed the 5' RACE reads using MiXCR and keeps one entry per CDR3 protein. Among about 46,000 distinct CDR3 sequences listed, approximately 5.1% were seen once. The sequence came from an adult who was a healthcare worker with PCR-confirmed SARS-CoV-2 infection or an uninfected control (not recorded which). This material consisted of whole blood, taken at baseline. The V and J genes are TRBV11-2 and TRBJ2-5, with D perhaps matching TRBD1 (6 bases). CDR3 sequence (DNA): TGTGCCAGCAGCCCCCGGACAGTTGCCTTCCAAGAGACCCAGTACTTC. It codes for CASSPRTVAFQETQYF.